This T cell receptor beta chain was documented in a study of regulatory T cells in long-lasting Graves disease. Time point in this sample: newly diagnosed GD, antithyroid drugs for less than 3 months. TCR sequences were obtained from RNA taken from PBMCs. American Thyroid Association guidelines defined Graves' disease diagnosis. Germline values: CDR1 PRHDT, CDR2 FYEKMQ (reference sequence). This CDR3 spans 15 amino acids. Worth noting for this clonotype: A read error likely explains this, since a far larger clone differs by one base.

HTBI primers from iRepertoire and Arm-PCR of CDR3 regions yielded the TCR beta libraries. TCRdb reprocessed the multiplex PCR reads with MiXCR, giving one entry per CDR3 protein. Among about 540,000 distinct CDR3 sequences listed, about 13% were seen once. The same sample was also used in a study of T cells in Graves' hyperthyroidism and ophthalmopathy. That work states: Also found in blood were most expanded thyroid clonotypes above 0.001.

This TCR derives from a man aged 25 to 40 with Graves disease. Sequenced here: peripheral blood mononuclear cells (PBMCs), sampled at new diagnosis, from a patient treated with antithyroid drugs. This sequence joins TRBV13 and TRBJ2-7; D perhaps matches TRBD2 (6 bases). The CDR3 DNA reads as TGTGCCAGCAGGGAGGGACTGGGGGTTTCCTACGAGCGGTACTTC. The encoded protein is CASREGLGVSYERYF.